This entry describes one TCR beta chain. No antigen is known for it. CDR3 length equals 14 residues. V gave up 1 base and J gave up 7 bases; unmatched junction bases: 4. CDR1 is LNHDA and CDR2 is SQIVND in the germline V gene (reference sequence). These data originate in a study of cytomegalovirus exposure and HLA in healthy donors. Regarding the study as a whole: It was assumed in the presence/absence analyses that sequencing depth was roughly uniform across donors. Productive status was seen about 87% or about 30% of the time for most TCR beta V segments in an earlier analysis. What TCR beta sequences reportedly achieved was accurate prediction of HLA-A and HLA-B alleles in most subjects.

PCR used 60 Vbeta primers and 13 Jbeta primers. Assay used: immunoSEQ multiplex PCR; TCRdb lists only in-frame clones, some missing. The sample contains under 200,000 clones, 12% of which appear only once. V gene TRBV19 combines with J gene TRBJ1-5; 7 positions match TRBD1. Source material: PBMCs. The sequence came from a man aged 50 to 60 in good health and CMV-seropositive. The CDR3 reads CASSIATGPQPQHF. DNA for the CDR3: TGTGCCAGTAGTATAGCGACAGGGCCGCAGCCCCAGCATTTT. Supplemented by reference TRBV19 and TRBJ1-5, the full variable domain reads DGGITQSPKYLFRKEGQNVTLSCEQNLNHDAMYWYRQDPGQGLRLIYYSQIVNDFQKGDIAEGYSVSREKKESFPLTVTSAQKNPTAFYLCASSIATGPQPQHFGDGTRLSIL.